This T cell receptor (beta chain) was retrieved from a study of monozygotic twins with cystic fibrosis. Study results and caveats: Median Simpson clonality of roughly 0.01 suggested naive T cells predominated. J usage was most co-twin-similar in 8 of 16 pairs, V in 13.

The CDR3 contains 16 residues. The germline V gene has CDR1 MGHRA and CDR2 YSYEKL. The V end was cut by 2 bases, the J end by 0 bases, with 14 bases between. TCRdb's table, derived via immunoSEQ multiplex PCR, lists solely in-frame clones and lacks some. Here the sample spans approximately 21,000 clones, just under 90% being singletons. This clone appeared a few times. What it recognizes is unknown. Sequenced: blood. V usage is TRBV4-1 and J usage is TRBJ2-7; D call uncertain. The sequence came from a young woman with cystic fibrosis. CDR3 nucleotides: TGCGCCAGCAGCCAACATCGAGAGGACGCCTCCTACGAGCAGTACTTC. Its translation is CASSQHREDASYEQYF.